This passage covers 27 T cell receptor beta chains from one sample sequenced in a study of T cells in Graves' hyperthyroidism and ophthalmopathy. Regions amplified from RNA transcripts were the TCR beta CDR3 regions. TCR CDR3 regions were first amplified by RT-PCR with HTBI primers. Each CDR3 protein is one row after TCRdb ran MiXCR on the multiplex PCR reads. The table has about 640,000 distinct CDR3 sequences, about a fifth seen once. The sample consisted of blood. The receptors here all came from a man aged 25-45 years with Graves' ophthalmopathy.

This rearrangement joins TRBV6-1 to TRBJ2-7, with TRBD2 matching 14 bases. This CDR3 contains 14 residues. Germline V gene sequence: CDR1 MNHNS, CDR2 SASEGT. J gave up 8 bases and V 5 bases, and 5 bases lay outside the gene matches. The CDR3 coding sequence is TGTGCCAGCAGTCCCGGGACTAGCGGGAGCAAGCAGTACTTC. Its translation: CASSPGTSGSKQYF.

The chain combines TRBV20-1 with TRBJ2-3, with 12 nucleotides matching TRBD2. The length of the CDR3 is 17 residues. V shed 1 base and J 3 bases; nucleotides not matched to a gene: 8. CDR1 is DFQATT, CDR2 SNEGSKA, per germline (reference sequence). CDR3 sequence: CSARGTGLAGGTDTQYF. The CDR3 nucleotides read TGCAGTGCTAGAGGGACAGGGCTAGCGGGAGGGACAGATACGCAGTATTTT.

The V call is TRBV19, the J call TRBJ1-2; D not certain. V was shortened by 7 bases and J by 4 bases, with 16 bases between the two germline ends. Per the germline V gene, CDR1 is LNHDA and CDR2 is SQIVND (reference sequence). CDR3 length: 14 residues. The CDR3, as DNA: TGTGCCAGTAAACCCTGGTCCTCGTCCTATGGCTACACCTTC. Its protein product is CASKPWSSSYGYTF.

This clonotype was seen a handful of times. A read error may explain this, as a much larger clone is one base away. J is TRBJ1-5 and V is TRBV27, with 7 bases aligning to TRBD1. After removal of 2 bases from V and 5 bases from J, the junction contained 3 bases not matched to a gene. Germline V gene data show CDR1 as MNHEY and CDR2 as SMNVEV (reference sequence). CDR3 length: 14 residues. CDR3 nucleotide sequence: TGTGCCAGCAGTTTAGAAGGGGGCGATCAGCCCCAGCATTTT. It encodes CASSLEGGDQPQHF.

This clonotype was found a few times. The chain combines TRBV29-1 with TRBJ2-1; 13 bases are shared with TRBD2. The germline V gene encodes CDR1 SQVTM and CDR2 ANQGSEA. J was trimmed by 9 bases and V by 7 bases; bases with no gene match: 9. CDR3 size: 14 residues. The CDR3 spells CSGLGLAGSIEQFF. CDR3 nucleotide sequence: TGCAGCGGACTGGGACTAGCGGGATCTATTGAGCAGTTCTTC.

The rearrangement uses TRBV18 and TRBJ2-7; 7 nucleotides line up with TRBD1. The CDR3 runs to 15 residues. Per the germline V gene, CDR1 is KGHSH and CDR2 is LQKENI. V lost 5 bases and J lost 3; bases outside the gene matches: 10. For the CDR3, the DNA is TGTGCCAGCTCAGACGGGACAGCCCGAAGCTACGAGCAGTACTTC. Protein sequence: CASSDGTARSYEQYF. Drawing the rest from reference TRBV18 and TRBJ2-7, the complete variable domain is NAGVMQNPRHLVRRRGQEARLRCSPMKGHSHVYWYRQLPEEGLKFMVYLQKENIIDESGMPKERFSAEFPKEGPSILRIQQVVRGDSAAYFCASSDGTARSYEQYFGPGTRLTVT.

The rearrangement uses TRBV20-1 and TRBJ2-3, with 9 bases that match TRBD2. The CDR3 sequence is 14 residues long. CDR1 and CDR2 (germline): DFQATT, SNEGSKA (reference sequence). V lost 5 bases, J lost 4 bases, and 7 bases stayed unmatched. The chain's CDR3 is CSARRGRAPDTQYF. The CDR3, as DNA: TGCAGTGCTCGACGCGGGAGGGCCCCAGATACGCAGTATTTT.

This clonotype was observed many times. The chain combines TRBV28 with TRBJ2-7, with 7 bases fitting TRBD1. The CDR3 spans 13 residues. Germline lookup yields CDR1 MDHEN and CDR2 SYDVKM. The V gene end was trimmed by 8 bases and the J gene end by 0 bases; junction bases not matched to a gene: 4. In DNA form, the CDR3 reads TGTGCCAGCCTGGGACAGAGCTCCTACGAGCAGTACTTC. Encoded protein: CASLGQSSYEQYF.

This clonotype was counted between two and nine times. The chain recombines TRBV6-2 or TRBV6-3 with TRBJ2-7; D is tentatively TRBD1 or TRBD2 (5 bases each). Germline CDR1 is MNHEY and CDR2 is SVGEGT. The CDR3 contains 13 residues. Trimming left V 6 bases short and J 7 bases short, with 16 bases between. The CDR3 sequence: CASRSGALGEQYF. CDR3 bases: TGTGCCAGCAGATCCGGGGCCTTGGGAGAGCAGTACTTC.

The chain links TRBV7-2 to TRBJ1-3; D not certain. Deletions cut 5 bases from V and 8 bases from J, with 16 bases between. This CDR3 is 14 amino acids long. Germline V gene data show CDR1 as SGHTA and CDR2 as FQGNSA. CDR3 in amino acids: CASSPSPSSDTIYF. CDR3 nucleotides: TGTGCCAGCAGCCCGTCTCCATCATCGGACACCATATATTTT.

The chain has TRBV27 and TRBJ2-3, with TRBD2 matching over 13 bases. Germline-derived CDR1 and CDR2 are MNHEY and SMNVEV (reference sequence). Trimming took 10 bases from V and 5 from J; bases not matched to a gene: 15. The CDR3 is 17 amino acids. CDR3 sequence: CATSFPGLAGMEDTQYF. CDR3 sequence (DNA): TGTGCCACCAGCTTCCCGGGACTAGCGGGAATGGAAGATACGCAGTATTTT.

There are a few counts of this clonotype. J is TRBJ1-6 and V is TRBV6-4; D not resolved. Trimming took 3 bases from V and 8 from J, leaving 8 bases between them. The CDR3 covers 13 residues. Germline-derived CDR1 and CDR2 are MRHNA and SNTAGT. Written as DNA, the CDR3 is TGTGCCAGCAGTGAGGGTCGAGATTCACCCCTCCACTTT. This codes for CASSEGRDSPLHF.

The rearrangement uses TRBV28 and TRBJ2-7, with 8 bases aligning to TRBD2. CDR3 length: 15 residues. J gave up 4 bases and V 5 bases, and 10 bases lay outside the gene matches. Germline V CDR1 and CDR2: MDHEN, SYDVKM. The CDR3 spells CASSRAGGGSYEQYF. The CDR3 nucleotides are TGTGCCAGCAGTAGGGCGGGAGGCGGGAGTTACGAGCAGTACTTC.

At least ten counts were recorded for this clonotype. The chain links TRBV5-1 to TRBJ2-7, with D maybe TRBD1 (6 bases). The V end was cut by 0 bases, the J end by 3 bases, with 10 bases between. The CDR3 length is 14 residues. Germline assignment: CDR1 SGHRS and CDR2 YFSETQ. This CDR3 reads CASSLDQGNYEQYF. The CDR3 DNA reads TGCGCCAGCAGCTTGGACCAGGGGAACTACGAGCAGTACTTC. The whole variable domain, remainder taken from reference TRBV5-1 and TRBJ2-7, is KAGVTQTPRYLIKTRGQQVTLSCSPISGHRSVSWYQQTPGQGLQFLFEYFSETQRNKGNFPGRFSGRQFSNSRSEMNVSTLELGDSALYLCASSLDQGNYEQYFGPGTRLTVT.

The gene calls are TRBV11-2 and TRBJ2-3, with 8 bases that match TRBD1. V lost 4 bases and J lost 5; bases outside the gene matches: 5. There are 14 residues in the CDR3. Germline lookup yields CDR1 SGHAT and CDR2 FQNNGV. Here the CDR3 DNA reads TGTGCCAGCAGCTCGTGGACAGGGCAAGATACGCAGTATTTT. Its translation is CASSSWTGQDTQYF.

This clonotype was seen repeatedly, ten times or more. The J gene is TRBJ1-1, the V gene TRBV6-1; D remains unclear. The germline V and J ends were trimmed by 7 bases and 1 base, with 13 bases remaining between them. The CDR3 is 14 amino acids. CDR1 and CDR2 (germline): MNHNS, SASEGT. The CDR3 coding sequence is TGTGCCAGCAACGTTCGGGGTACGAACACTGAAGCTTTCTTT. Protein: CASNVRGTNTEAFF.

This clonotype was observed many times. The chain uses TRBV11-1 and TRBJ2-1; 7 bases are a match to TRBD2. Germline CDR1 reads SGHAT; CDR2 reads FQDESV (reference sequence). The CDR3 has 15 amino acids. J lost 6 bases, V lost 0 bases, and 5 bases had no gene match. The CDR3 DNA follows: TGTGCCAGCAGCTTAGCGGGAGGGCCAGGCAATGAGCAGTTCTTC. Translation: CASSLAGGPGNEQFF.

This clonotype has just a few counts. The CDR3 sequence: CASSMRPKTSGSTNEQFF. CDR3 bases: TGTGCCAGCAGCATGAGACCCAAGACTAGCGGGTCCACCAATGAGCAGTTCTTC. The rearrangement uses TRBV7-2 and TRBJ2-1; 10 bases fit TRBD2. Germline trimming cut 5 bases from V and 6 bases from J; bases unmatched to any gene: 16. The CDR3 runs to 18 residues. Germline CDR1 and CDR2: SGHTA and FQGNSA.

The chain recombines TRBV7-8 with TRBJ2-3, with D possibly TRBD2 on 6 matching bases. The V and J ends lost 5 bases and 6 bases respectively, with 12 bases between them. Germline CDR1 is SGHVS and CDR2 is FQNEAQ. This CDR3 contains 13 residues. This CDR3 is CASSPGRGDTQYF. CDR3 DNA: TGTGCCAGCAGCCCTGGTCGGGGGGATACGCAGTATTTT.

This clonotype was counted at least ten times. The chain joins TRBV20-1 to TRBJ2-1, with 10 bases identical to TRBD2. The CDR3 runs 14 residues. CDR1 is DFQATT, CDR2 SNEGSKA, per germline (reference sequence). The junction had 9 bases not matched to a gene; V was cut back by 6 bases and J by 7 bases. The CDR3 loop is CSARSGRAWNEQFF. In DNA, the CDR3 is TGCAGTGCCAGAAGCGGGAGGGCCTGGAATGAGCAGTTCTTC.

The CDR3: CASSSLGGGENIQYF. The CDR3 bases are TGTGCCAGCAGTTCACTAGGGGGCGGGGAAAACATTCAGTACTTC. V is TRBV27 and J is TRBJ2-4, with D possibly TRBD1 on 7 matching bases. The V gene lost 4 bases and the J gene lost 5 bases, with 15 bases spanning the gap. Germline-derived CDR1 and CDR2 are MNHEY and SMNVEV (reference sequence). This CDR3 comprises 15 residues.

This clonotype showed up just a few times. The J gene is TRBJ2-7, the V gene TRBV5-5, with D uncertain. The CDR3 is 13 amino acids. The V gene's germline CDR1 is SGHKS and CDR2 YYEKEE (reference sequence). V was pared by 4 bases and J by 7 bases, with 15 bases between. CDR3 sequence: CASSDLDLLEQYF. The CDR3 DNA sequence: TGTGCCAGCAGCGACCTGGACCTCTTGGAGCAGTACTTC.

In this sample, this clonotype turned up many times. This sequence joins TRBV11-2 and TRBJ1-3; D uncertain. The CDR3 runs 14 residues. Looked up from germline, CDR1 is SGHAT and CDR2 is FQNNGV. V shed 5 bases and J shed 1 base, with 9 bases lying between them. The chain's CDR3 is CASSGGLSGNTIYF. For the CDR3, the DNA is TGTGCCAGCAGCGGAGGATTGTCTGGAAACACCATATATTTT. The entire variable domain, with the rest obtained from reference TRBV11-2 and TRBJ1-3, is as follows: EAGVAQSPRYKIIEKRQSVAFWCNPISGHATLYWYQQILGQGPKLLIQFQNNGVVDDSQLPKDRFSAERLKGVDSTLKIQPAKLEDSAVYLCASSGGLSGNTIYFGEGSWLTVV.

The chain couples TRBV20-1 to TRBJ1-5, with 8 bases lining up with TRBD1. This CDR3 is built from 15 residues. Germline loops: CDR1 DFQATT, CDR2 SNEGSKA (reference sequence). V lost 2 bases and J lost 4; bases outside the gene matches: 7. Here the CDR3 DNA reads TGCAGTGCTAGAAAAGGACAGGGAAGAAATCAGCCCCAGCATTTT. Its protein is CSARKGQGRNQPQHF.

This clonotype was seen once. V and J are TRBV6-1 and TRBJ2-2, with TRBD2 matching 8 bases. CDR1 and CDR2 (germline): MNHNS, SASEGT. The V gene end was trimmed by 6 bases and the J gene end by 6 bases; junction bases not matched to a gene: 9. CDR3 length: 15 residues. The CDR3 loop reads CASRTGTSASGELFF. The CDR3 coding sequence is TGTGCCAGCAGGACCGGGACTAGTGCCTCCGGGGAGCTGTTTTTT.

This clonotype was seen repeatedly, ten times or more. V usage is TRBV7-9 and J usage is TRBJ2-1; D remains ambiguous. In germline, CDR1 is SEHNR, CDR2 FQNEAQ (reference sequence). The V end was cut by 1 base, the J end by 9 bases, with 7 bases between. The CDR3 has 12 residues. The CDR3 sequence: CASSLDVAEQFF. CDR3 coding DNA: TGTGCCAGCAGCTTAGATGTTGCTGAGCAGTTCTTC.

This rearrangement joins TRBV29-1 to TRBJ2-3; D call uncertain. Between the trimmed V and J ends, which lost 4 bases and 3 bases, there was a span of 5 bases. In germline, CDR1 is SQVTM, CDR2 ANQGSEA. The length of the CDR3 is 11 residues. The DNA for the CDR3 is TGCAGCGTTGTGTCTACAGATACGCAGTATTTT. Its protein is CSVVSTDTQYF.